This section outlines one T cell receptor beta chain sequence together with its context. Its specificity is not known. The sample is drawn from a study of memory B cells and T cells in multiple sclerosis. General study results and limits: Compartments had unequal clone-set sizes, affecting shared clonotype counts.

The table came from immunoSEQ multiplex PCR; TCRdb's copy has only in-frame clones and leaves some out. The top ten hold 2.3% of the sample, which has about 14,000 clones, around 63% seen once. The sequence was collected from a human donor with multiple sclerosis. Sequencing input: memory (CD45RO+) CD4+ T cells from blood.

Written as DNA, the CDR3 is TGCGCCAGCAGTCAAGGGGCACCGGGCCTGACCTACGAGCAGTACTTC. Encoded protein: CASSQGAPGLTYEQYF. V gene TRBV23-1 combines with J gene TRBJ2-7; a weak D match, TRBD1 (5 bases). TRBV23-1 is designated an ORF whose function remains uncertain. This CDR3 spans 16 amino acids. Trimming cost V 2 bases and J 2 bases, with 16 bases left between them.